This T cell receptor (beta chain) came from a study of shared clonotypes between healthy human individuals (TCRdb year 2020). For the wider study: The cohort included three men and two women between 18 and 49 years of age. To increase sequencing depth and limit assay-specific biases, different laboratories used diverse techniques to prepare libraries and sequence TCR repertoires. The study deeply sequenced blood TCR repertoires of five healthy adults to estimate repertoire size and the extent of clonotype sharing between individuals. Each donor's leukapheresis produced roughly between roughly 0.85 and 9.5 billion PBMCs. For each donor, three plates each were used for CD4 naive and CD4 memory, two plates were used for CD8 naive, and one plate was used for CD8 memory. General study outcomes and caveats: Rarefaction of sorted-subset datasets indicated incomplete sequencing despite the large sequencing depth. Sampling was restricted to blood, and TCR repertoires in tissue are likely to differ from TCR repertoires in blood. Across a handful of donors, 5% to 6% of naive CD4, approximately 3.6% of naive CD8, around 2.1% of memory CD4, and about 0.44% of memory CD8 clonotypes were shared. Pairwise subsampling indicated that sequencing depth was expected to affect the degree of clonotype sharing among donors. Compared with non-shared clonotypes, the clonotypes found in all four sorted-subset donors had higher generation probabilities. Estimated clonotype richness was generally larger for naive than for memory subsets. The small number of donors limited the genetic and exposure-history diversity represented.

Using the deep immunoSEQ assay, multiplex PCR amplified TCR CDR3 regions from genomic DNA. Genomic DNA extracted from each cell subset was distributed evenly over all wells of several immunoSEQ 96-well plates, and each plate served as one replicate. For sorted subsets, each replicate PCR was loaded with 200 to 250 ng genomic DNA, equivalent to approximately 27,000 T cell genomes. Purified libraries were quantified with a Qubit 3.0 fluorometer, sized on a Bioanalyzer 2100, and re-quantified with the KAPA Library Quantification kit. A separate single-read 150-cycle Illumina NextSeq 550 flow cell was used to sequence each immunoSEQ 96-well plate. Concerning the study's data processing: The immunoSEQ output contained only junctional sequences without quality scores, so filtering could not match that applied to full-length reads. Sequences were annotated with PyIR, a Python wrapper for IgBLAST v1.9, and V/J genes and CDR3 were assigned using IMGT germline references. Any read was removed if the V/J assignment was weak (E-value above 1e-6), the CDR3 was missing, or the read contained stop codons, out-of-frame junctions, or ambiguous translated residues. V3J clonotypes were defined as sequences sharing an identical inferred V gene, J gene, and CDR3 amino acid sequence. To compute the percentage overlap between repertoires, the number of shared unique clonotypes was divided by the size of the smaller repertoire. Repertoire richness was assessed with RTK rarefaction, the Chao1 estimator, and Recon v2.1 estimates of unobserved clonotypes. For all TCRbeta clonotypes obtained by the gDNA method from four donors, generation probabilities were computed with OLGA. TCRdb limited this immuneACCESS table to in-frame rearrangements with V and J called. A share of clones is missing; checked studies link under half to unresolved V genes, and the rest is unexplained. V, J and clone size derive from that table, while D and trimming were established from the DNA sequence. The sample profile shows roughly 2.5 million clones; around 94% of them were found once. The ten largest clones represent 0.11% to 0.15% of the sample.

The CDR3 covers 15 residues, taking in both the cysteine and the phenylalanine. Only the CDR3 DNA stays, 45 bases, in frame from base 1. The trim is 1 base for V and 3 bases for J, with a gap of 10 bases between the germline ends. The germline V gene specifies MGHDK as CDR1 and SYGVNS as CDR2. Healthy HIV-negative adults with no recently reported acute infections or vaccinations were included as donors. Every donor was a Caucasian adult residing in Nashville, Tennessee, USA. Magnetic negative selection was used to enrich CD4+ T cells, after which naive cells were positively selected on CD45RA and the negative fraction became the memory subset. After blood collection by leukapheresis, PBMCs were isolated using Ficoll-Histopaque density gradient centrifugation and then cryopreserved in the vapor phase of liquid nitrogen. Purity and quantity of every magnetically sorted T cell population were checked by analytical flow cytometry. Genomic DNA was isolated from each sorted fraction and quantified by UV absorbance on a Nanodrop 2000c.

Notes on this clone: No antigen is known for it. Base qualities are not at hand, and no much larger clone is one base apart.

Input material: naive CD4+ T cells sorted from blood. The sample's cell subset or site label is to be understood as: CD45RA+ positively selected. The source of this sequence is a man younger than 35 in good health. Recombination linked TRBV25-1 to TRBJ1-5; a confident D gene designation cannot be given. The CDR3 region reads CASSESGGINQPQHF. The DNA sequence is as follows: TGTGCCAGCAGTGAATCCGGAGGGATCAATCAGCCCCAGCATTTT.